This T cell receptor (beta chain) was documented in a study of T-cell memory formation after mild COVID-19. Study in general: Clusters of TCRs were largely donor specific.

The CDR3 totals 14 residues. The germline V and J ends were trimmed by 2 bases and 5 bases, with 12 bases remaining between them. Germline loops: CDR1 LGHDT, CDR2 YNNKEL (reference sequence). Study results and caveats: Contracting clones from day 15 to 85 showed balanced CD4/CD8; later expanders favored CD4+. Contracting CD4+ clones lay largely in CM and EM, with CD8+ ones residing in EMRA.

This clonotype was seen a few times. Its antigen is unknown. 5'RACE with constant-segment primers built TCRalpha and TCRbeta cDNA libraries with UMIs. TCRdb itself ran the 5' RACE reads through MiXCR, one entry per CDR3 protein. The repertoire holds 180,000 or so distinct CDR3 sequences, approximately 10% seen once, with around 3.8% in the top ten. The chain uses TRBV3-1 and TRBJ1-1; the D gene is possibly TRBD1 (5 bases). The TCR sequence derives from a man between 18 and 29 years old who had mild COVID-19 (a few samples of this study predate the infection). Cell type and time point are not known. Sequenced material: PBMCs or a T cell subset sorted from them (not recorded which). The CDR3 spells CASSQPGVLTEAFF. For the CDR3, the DNA is TGTGCCAGCAGCCAACCGGGGGTGTTGACTGAAGCTTTCTTT.